The T cell receptor beta chain described here comes from a study of T cell changes during pregnancy in multiple sclerosis. The V and J ends lost 2 bases and 5 bases, in that order; junction bases with no gene match: 4. The germline gives CDR1 MNHNS, CDR2 SASEGT. This CDR3 spans 15 amino acids. Sequencing used immunoSEQ multiplex PCR; TCRdb keeps in-frame clones, though not all of them. The sample has 60,000 or so clones; over 75% are singletons. The TCR was taken from a female donor with multiple sclerosis, enrolled in a pregnancy study. This rearrangement joins TRBV6-1 to TRBJ2-1, with 9 bases aligning to TRBD1. The sample was peripheral blood, taken before pregnancy. CDR3 amino acids: CASSERDRADNEQFF. CDR3 in DNA: TGTGCCAGCAGTGAACGGGACAGGGCTGACAATGAGCAGTTCTTC.